This entry features one T cell receptor beta chain sequence. Its antigen has not been determined. Nothing much larger sits one base from this clone, and base qualities are not available. Other DNA sequences of this sample code for an identical CDR3. The donors were healthy, HIV-negative adults with no recently reported acute infections or vaccinations. Every donor was a Caucasian adult living in Nashville, Tennessee, USA. CD4+ T cells were enriched through magnetic negative selection, after which naive cells were positively selected on CD45RA and the remaining negative fraction served as the memory subset. After blood collection by leukapheresis, PBMCs were isolated using Ficoll-Histopaque density gradient centrifugation and then cryopreserved in the vapor phase of liquid nitrogen. Purity and quantity of every magnetically sorted T cell population were checked by analytical flow cytometry. Each sorted fraction had its genomic DNA isolated and then quantified by UV absorbance on a Nanodrop 2000c.

The data originate from a study of shared clonotypes between healthy human individuals (dated by TCRdb to 2018 to 2021). Background on the whole study: The cohort included three men and a couple of women between 18 and 49 years of age. For each donor, CD4 naive and CD4 memory were each given three plates, CD8 naive was given two plates, and CD8 memory was given one plate. Blood TCR repertoires of 5 or 6 healthy adults were deeply sequenced to estimate repertoire size and the extent of clonotype sharing between individuals. Libraries were prepared and TCR repertoires were sequenced by different laboratories using diverse techniques, in order to increase sequencing depth and limit assay-specific biases. Each donor's leukapheresis produced roughly between roughly 0.85 and 10 billion PBMCs.

CDR1 is given as SEHNR and CDR2 as FQNEAQ, both from the germline V gene (reference sequence). Relative to germline, V is missing 3 bases and J is missing 2 bases, with 3 bases of the junction outside any gene match. Spanning cysteine to phenylalanine, the CDR3 consists of 16 amino acids. The kept DNA is CDR3 alone, 48 bases in frame from the first base. Study-wide conclusions, independent of this receptor: Pairwise subsampling indicated that sequencing depth was expected to affect the degree of clonotype sharing among donors. Because the study included a small number of donors, the genetic and exposure-history diversity represented was limited. Sampling was restricted to blood, and TCR repertoires in tissues likely differ from the TCR repertoires found in blood. About 5% of naive CD4, 3% to 4% of naive CD8, approximately 2% of memory CD4, and approximately 0.39% of memory CD8 clonotypes were shared across several donors. Compared with non-shared clonotypes, the clonotypes found in all four sorted-subset donors had higher generation probabilities. Even with the large sequencing depth, rarefaction of the sorted-subset datasets indicated that sequencing was incomplete. Estimated clonotype richness was generally larger for naive than for memory subsets.

Using the deep immunoSEQ assay, TCR CDR3 regions were amplified from genomic DNA by multiplex PCR. Extracted genomic DNA from each cell subset was distributed evenly across all wells of several immunoSEQ 96-well plates, and each plate was treated as a replicate. For sorted subsets, 200 to 250 ng of genomic DNA, equivalent to roughly 30,000 T cell genomes, went into each replicate PCR. Purified libraries were measured with a Qubit 3.0 fluorometer, size-checked on a Bioanalyzer 2100, and measured again with the KAPA Library Quantification kit. Each immunoSEQ 96-well plate was sequenced on its own single-read 150-cycle Illumina NextSeq 550 flow cell. In the paper's pipeline: Because the immunoSEQ output included only junctional sequences and no quality scores, the filtering could not be the same as the filtering used for full-length reads. Sequences were annotated with PyIR, a Python wrapper for IgBLAST v1.9, and V/J genes and CDR3 were assigned using IMGT germline references. Reads were removed for weak V/J assignments (E-value above 1e-6), missing CDR3, stop codons, out-of-frame junctions, or ambiguous translated residues. A V3J clonotype was defined by an identical inferred V gene, J gene, and CDR3 amino acid sequence. The percentage overlap between two repertoires was calculated by dividing the number of shared unique clonotypes by the size of the smaller repertoire. Three approaches were used to assess repertoire richness: RTK rarefaction, the Chao1 estimator, and Recon v2.1 estimates of unobserved clonotypes. Generation probabilities for all TCRbeta clonotypes obtained by the gDNA method from several donors were computed using OLGA. The table was pulled from immuneACCESS by TCRdb, which kept in-frame rearrangements only. Such tables lose some clones; where checked, under half of the loss comes from unresolved V genes, and the rest has no known cause. V, J and clone size reflect that table, while D and trimming were determined from the DNA. The sample profile shows 300,000 or so clones; less than 85% of them were found once. The leading ten clones occupy around 10% of the sample.

Recombination linked TRBV7-9 to TRBJ2-3, with TRBD2 matching 12 junction bases. The sample consisted of memory CD4+ T cells sorted from blood. What this sample's cell subset or site label stands for: CD45RA-negative fraction. This clonotype originated in a man aged 30 to 45 in good health. At the DNA level, the sequence is TGTGCCAGCAGCTTGGGACTAGCGGGCTCCACAGATACGCAGTATTTT. Its protein reads: CASSLGLAGSTDTQYF.